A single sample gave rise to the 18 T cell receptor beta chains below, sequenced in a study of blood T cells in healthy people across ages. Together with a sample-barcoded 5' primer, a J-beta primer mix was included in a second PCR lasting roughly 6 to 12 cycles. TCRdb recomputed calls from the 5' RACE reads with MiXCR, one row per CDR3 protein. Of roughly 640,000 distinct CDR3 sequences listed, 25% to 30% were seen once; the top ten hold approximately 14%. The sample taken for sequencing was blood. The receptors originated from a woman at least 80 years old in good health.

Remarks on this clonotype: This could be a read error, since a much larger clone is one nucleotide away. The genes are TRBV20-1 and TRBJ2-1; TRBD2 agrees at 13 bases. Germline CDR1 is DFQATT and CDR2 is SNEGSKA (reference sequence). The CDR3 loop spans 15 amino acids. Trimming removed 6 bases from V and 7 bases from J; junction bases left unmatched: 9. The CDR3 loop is CSARLAGGPFNEQFF. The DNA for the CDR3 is TGCAGTGCGAGACTAGCGGGGGGCCCTTTTAATGAGCAGTTCTTC.

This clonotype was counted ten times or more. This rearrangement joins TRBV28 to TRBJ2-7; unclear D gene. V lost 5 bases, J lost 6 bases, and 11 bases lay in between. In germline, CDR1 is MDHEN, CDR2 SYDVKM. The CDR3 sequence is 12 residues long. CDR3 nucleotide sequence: TGTGCCAGCAGTGTCCGCGTCGGCGAGCAGTACTTC. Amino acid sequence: CASSVRVGEQYF.

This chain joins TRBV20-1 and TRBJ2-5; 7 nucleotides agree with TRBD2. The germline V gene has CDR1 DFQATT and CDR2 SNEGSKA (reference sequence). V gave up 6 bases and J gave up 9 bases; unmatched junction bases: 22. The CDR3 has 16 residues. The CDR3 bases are TGCAGTGCCGAAACCAAAGGACTAGACTTTTCACGGGCCCAGTACTTC. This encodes CSAETKGLDFSRAQYF.

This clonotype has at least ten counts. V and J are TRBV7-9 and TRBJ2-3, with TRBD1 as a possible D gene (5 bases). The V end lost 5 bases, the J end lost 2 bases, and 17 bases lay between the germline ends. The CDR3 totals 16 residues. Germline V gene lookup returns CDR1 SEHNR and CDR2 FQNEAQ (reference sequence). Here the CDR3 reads CASSANLQGNTDTQYF. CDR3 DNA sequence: TGTGCCAGCAGCGCCAACCTGCAGGGAAACACAGATACGCAGTATTTT.

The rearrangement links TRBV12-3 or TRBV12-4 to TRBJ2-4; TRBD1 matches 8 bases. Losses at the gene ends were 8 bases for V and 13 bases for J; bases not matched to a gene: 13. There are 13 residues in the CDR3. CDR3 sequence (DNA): TGTGCCAGCTCCCGAGACAGGGGTGCAGGGCAGTACTTC. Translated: CASSRDRGAGQYF.

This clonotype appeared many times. CDR3 sequence reads: CASSDGSQAFF. CDR3 bases: TGTGCCAGCAGCGACGGATCCCAAGCTTTCTTT. V usage is TRBV5-6 and J usage is TRBJ1-1, with D hard to call. From germline, CDR1 is SGHDT and CDR2 YYEEEE. V was cut by 4 bases and J by 9 bases, with 10 bases left in between. The CDR3 is 11 amino acids. Full variable domain (rest looked up from reference TRBV5-6 and TRBJ1-1): DAGVTQSPTHLIKTRGQQVTLRCSPKSGHDTVSWYQQALGQGPQFIFQYYEEEERQRGNFPDRFSGHQFPNYSSELNVNALLLGDSALYLCASSDGSQAFFGQGTRLTVV.

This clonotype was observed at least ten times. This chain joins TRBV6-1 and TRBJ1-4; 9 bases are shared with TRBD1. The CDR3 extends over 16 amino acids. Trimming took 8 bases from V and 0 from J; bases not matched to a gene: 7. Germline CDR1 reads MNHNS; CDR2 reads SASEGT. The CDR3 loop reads CASRDRAIATNEKLFF. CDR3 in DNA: TGTGCCAGCCGGGACAGGGCAATTGCAACTAATGAAAAACTGTTTTTT.

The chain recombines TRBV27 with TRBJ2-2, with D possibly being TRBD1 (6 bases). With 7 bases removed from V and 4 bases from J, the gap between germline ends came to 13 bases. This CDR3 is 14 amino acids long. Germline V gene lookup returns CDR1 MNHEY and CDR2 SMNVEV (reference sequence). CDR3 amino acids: CASNMDSFTGELFF. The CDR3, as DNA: TGTGCCAGCAATATGGACAGTTTCACCGGGGAGCTGTTTTTT.

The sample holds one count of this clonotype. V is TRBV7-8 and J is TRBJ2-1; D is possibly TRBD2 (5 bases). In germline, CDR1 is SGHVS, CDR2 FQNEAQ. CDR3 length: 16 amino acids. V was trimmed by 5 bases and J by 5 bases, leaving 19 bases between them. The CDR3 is CASSPIAGSGNNEQFF. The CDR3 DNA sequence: TGTGCCAGCAGCCCTATCGCGGGCTCCGGGAACAATGAGCAGTTCTTC.

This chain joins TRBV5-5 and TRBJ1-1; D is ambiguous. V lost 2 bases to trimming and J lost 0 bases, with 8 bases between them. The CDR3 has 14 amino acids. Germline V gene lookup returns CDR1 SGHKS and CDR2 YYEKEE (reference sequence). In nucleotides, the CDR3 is TGTGCCAGCAGCTTTTCTAGGGTGAACACTGAAGCTTTCTTT. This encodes CASSFSRVNTEAFF.

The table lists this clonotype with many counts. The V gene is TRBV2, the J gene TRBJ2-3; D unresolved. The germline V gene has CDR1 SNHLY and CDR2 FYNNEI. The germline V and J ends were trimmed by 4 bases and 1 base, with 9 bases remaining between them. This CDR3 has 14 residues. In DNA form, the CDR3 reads TGTGCCAGCAGTGTTGCCTACCGCACAGATACGCAGTATTTT. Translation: CASSVAYRTDTQYF. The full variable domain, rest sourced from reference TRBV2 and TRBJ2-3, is EPEVTQTPSHQVTQMGQEVILRCVPISNHLYFYWYRQILGQKVEFLVSFYNNEISEKSEIFDDQFSVERPDGSNFTLKIRSTKLEDSAMYFCASSVAYRTDTQYFGPGTRLTVL.

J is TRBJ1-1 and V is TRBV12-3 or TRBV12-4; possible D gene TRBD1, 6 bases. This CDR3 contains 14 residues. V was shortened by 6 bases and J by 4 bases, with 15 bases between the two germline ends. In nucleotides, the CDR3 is TGTGCCAGCAGCCCGACAGGTCGCCCCACTGAAGCTTTCTTT. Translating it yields CASSPTGRPTEAFF.

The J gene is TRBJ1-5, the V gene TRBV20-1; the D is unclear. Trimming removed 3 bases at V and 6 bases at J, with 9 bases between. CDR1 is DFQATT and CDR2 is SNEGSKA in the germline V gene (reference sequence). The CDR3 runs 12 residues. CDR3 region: CSASSMGQPQHF. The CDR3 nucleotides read TGCAGTGCTAGTTCAATGGGTCAGCCCCAGCATTTT.

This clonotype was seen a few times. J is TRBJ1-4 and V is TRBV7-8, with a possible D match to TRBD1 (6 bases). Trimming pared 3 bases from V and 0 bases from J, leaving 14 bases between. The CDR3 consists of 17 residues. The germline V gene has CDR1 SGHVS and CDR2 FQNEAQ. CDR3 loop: CASSLSGTSATNEKLFF. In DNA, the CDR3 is TGTGCCAGCAGCTTGTCCGGGACAAGTGCAACTAATGAAAAACTGTTTTTT.

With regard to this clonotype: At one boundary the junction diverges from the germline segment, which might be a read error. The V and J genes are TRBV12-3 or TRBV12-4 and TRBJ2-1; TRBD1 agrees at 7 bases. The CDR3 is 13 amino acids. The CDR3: CAGSPRQGRTQFF. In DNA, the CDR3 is TGTGCCGGCAGTCCCCGACAGGGACGGACCCAGTTCTTC.

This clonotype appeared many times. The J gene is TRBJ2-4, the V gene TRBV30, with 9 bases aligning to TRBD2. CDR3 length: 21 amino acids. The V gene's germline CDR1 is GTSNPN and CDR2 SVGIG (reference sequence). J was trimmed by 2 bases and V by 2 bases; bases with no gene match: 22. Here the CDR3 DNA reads TGTGCCTGGAGTTCCCCTTACCAAGCGGGGGGTCAGACTGGGACCAAAAACATTCAGTACTTC. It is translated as CAWSSPYQAGGQTGTKNIQYF.

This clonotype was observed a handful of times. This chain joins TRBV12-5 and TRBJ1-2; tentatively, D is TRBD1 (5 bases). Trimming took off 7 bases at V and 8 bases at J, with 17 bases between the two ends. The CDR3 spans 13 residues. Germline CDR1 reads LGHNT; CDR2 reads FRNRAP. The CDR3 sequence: CASANSLHRGYTF. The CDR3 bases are TGTGCTAGTGCCAATTCCCTGCACAGGGGCTACACCTTC.

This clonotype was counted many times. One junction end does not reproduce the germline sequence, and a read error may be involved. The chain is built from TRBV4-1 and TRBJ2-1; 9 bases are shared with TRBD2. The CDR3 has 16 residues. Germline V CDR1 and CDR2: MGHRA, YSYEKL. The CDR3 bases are TGCGCCAGCAGCCAAATCCCGGGACTAGCCTACGATGAGCAGTTCTTC. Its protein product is CASSQIPGLAYDEQFF.